Each of the 19 T cell receptor beta chains below was sequenced from the same sample in a study of beta chain features in type 1 diabetes. Investigators reverse transcribed all isolated RNA, so they sequenced expressed TCRB transcripts. TCRdb's table, derived via immunoSEQ multiplex PCR, lists solely in-frame clones and lacks some. The sample lists 350,000 to 450,000 clones, approximately 14% occurring once. Sequenced: naive CD4+ T cells from blood. The receptors here all came from a man aged 30 to 39 in good health.

The chain is built from TRBV7-2 and TRBJ2-2; unclear D gene. The germline gives CDR1 SGHTA, CDR2 FQGNSA. V gave up 5 bases and J gave up 6 bases, with 4 bases separating them. The CDR3 totals 11 residues. The CDR3 DNA follows: TGTGCCAGCAGCCCCGCCGGGGAGCTGTTTTTT. Encoded protein: CASSPAGELFF.

The rearrangement joins TRBV18 to TRBJ1-1; D unclear. Trimming cost V 2 bases and J 5 bases, with 15 bases left between them. The CDR3 is 15 residues long. The V gene's germline CDR1 is KGHSH and CDR2 LQKENI. The CDR3: CASSPGRERWTEAFF. CDR3 DNA sequence: TGTGCCAGCTCACCAGGTAGGGAACGGTGGACTGAAGCTTTCTTT.

This clone was detected only a few times. The chain couples TRBV11-1 to TRBJ2-7, with no clear D. The CDR3 runs 13 residues. CDR1 is SGHAT, CDR2 FQDESV, per germline (reference sequence). The V end was cut by 0 bases, the J end by 3 bases, with 6 bases between. The CDR3 is CASSLAWGYEQYV. CDR3 nucleotide sequence: TGTGCCAGCAGCTTAGCATGGGGCTACGAGCAGTACGTC.

The table lists this clone with a few counts. The chain combines TRBV30 with TRBJ1-3; no clear D. Germline CDR1 and CDR2: GTSNPN and SVGIG (reference sequence). V was pared by 6 bases and J by 0 bases, with 12 bases between. The CDR3 is 14 residues long. Written as DNA, the CDR3 is TGTGCCTGCCGGCCATATAACTCTGGAAACACCATATATTTT. Encoded protein: CACRPYNSGNTIYF.

This clone was seen only a few times. This chain connects TRBV7-9 to TRBJ1-1; D gene unclear. The ends were cut back, 4 bases at V and 5 bases at J, with 17 bases in the middle. CDR3 length: 15 residues. The germline gives CDR1 SEHNR, CDR2 FQNEAQ (reference sequence). The CDR3 sequence is CASSSKWASLTEAFF. The CDR3 coding sequence is TGTGCCAGCAGCTCGAAGTGGGCGAGCTTGACTGAAGCTTTCTTT.

The chain has TRBV29-1 and TRBJ2-2, with 7 bases matching TRBD1. With V trimmed by 8 bases and J by 5 bases, 8 bases remained unmatched. Germline V CDR1 and CDR2: SQVTM, ANQGSEA. This CDR3 contains 13 residues. CDR3 sequence: CSLKTGRTGELFF. The CDR3 DNA sequence: TGCAGCCTAAAGACAGGGCGGACCGGGGAGCTGTTTTTT.

This clone was seen more than once but under ten times. V gene TRBV7-9 combines with J gene TRBJ2-1, with a possible D match to TRBD2 (6 bases). The ends were cut back, 5 bases at V and 4 bases at J, with 15 bases in the middle. Germline CDR1 and CDR2: SEHNR and FQNEAQ (reference sequence). CDR3 length: 15 residues. The CDR3, as DNA: TGTGCCAGCAGCCCACCGGGACGGGGGTACAATGAGCAGTTCTTC. It encodes CASSPPGRGYNEQFF.

This chain uses TRBV5-1 with TRBJ2-3; TRBD1 matches at 9 bases. The junction had 5 bases not matched to a gene; V was cut back by 0 bases and J by 6 bases. The CDR3 is 15 residues long. From germline, CDR1 is SGHRS and CDR2 YFSETQ. The CDR3 sequence: CASSLEGTGYDTQYF. The DNA of the CDR3 is TGCGCCAGCAGCTTGGAAGGGACAGGGTATGATACGCAGTATTTT.

This chain connects TRBV5-1 to TRBJ2-3; D may correspond to TRBD1 or TRBD2 (6 bases each). CDR1 SGHRS and CDR2 YFSETQ come from the germline V gene. V was cut by 4 bases and J by 3 bases, with 18 bases left in between. The CDR3 is 16 residues long. The DNA of the CDR3 is TGCGCCAGCAGCCTGGGGGGCATAGCGTCAACAGATACGCAGTATTTT. This codes for CASSLGGIASTDTQYF.

The gene calls are TRBV5-1 and TRBJ2-3; a possible D gene is TRBD2 (5 bases). The CDR3 consists of 16 residues. Trimming took off 4 bases at V and 6 bases at J, with 21 bases between the two ends. Germline V gene data show CDR1 as SGHRS and CDR2 as YFSETQ. CDR3 loop: CASSAGNSYPVDTQYF. The CDR3, as DNA: TGCGCCAGCAGCGCCGGGAACAGTTACCCAGTGGATACGCAGTATTTT.

This clone turned up a few times. The V call is TRBV6-6, the J call TRBJ2-7; D gene unclear. The length of the CDR3 is 16 residues. V shed 6 bases and J shed 0 bases, with 18 bases lying between them. Per the germline V gene, CDR1 is MNHNY and CDR2 is SVGAGI (reference sequence). The CDR3 sequence is CASSRQLGLVSYEQYV. The CDR3 nucleotides are TGTGCCAGCAGCCGCCAGCTAGGCTTGGTCTCCTACGAGCAGTACGTC.

This clone was counted ten times or more. The same CDR3 is also encoded by other DNA sequences in this sample. The chain carries TRBV7-9 and TRBJ2-5, with D uncertain. The germline V gene encodes CDR1 SEHNR and CDR2 FQNEAQ (reference sequence). Trimming removed 4 bases from V and 4 bases from J, with 4 bases in between. This CDR3 is 11 amino acids long. The CDR3, as DNA: TGTGCCAGCAGCTACCTAGAGACCCAGTACTTC. Amino acids: CASSYLETQYF.

The chain employs TRBV6-1 and TRBJ1-5; D gene uncertain. The V gene's germline CDR1 is MNHNS and CDR2 SASEGT. The CDR3 length is 12 residues. Trimming removed 2 bases at V and 6 bases at J, with 5 bases between. Written as DNA, the CDR3 is TGTGCCAGCAGTGAAATCAGTCAGCCCCAGCATTTT. Translating it yields CASSEISQPQHF.

This clone was detected a few times. The gene calls are TRBV2 and TRBJ2-3, with 10 bases identical to TRBD2. Trimming at V came to 4 bases and at J to 1 base, leaving 5 bases not matched to a gene. The germline V gene has CDR1 SNHLY and CDR2 FYNNEI. This CDR3 is built from 16 residues. The DNA of the CDR3 is TGTGCCAGCAGTGCTCGAGCGGGGGGGCGCACAGATACGCAGTATTTT. Its translation is CASSARAGGRTDTQYF.

V gene TRBV5-4 combines with J gene TRBJ2-5; D ambiguous. Per germline, CDR1 SGHNT and CDR2 YYREEE (reference sequence). V was clipped by 3 bases and J by 2 bases, with 11 bases between them. The CDR3 has 14 amino acids. Written as DNA, the CDR3 is TGTGCCAGCAGCTCGAAGTCGGGTCAAGAGACCCAGTACTTC. Residues: CASSSKSGQETQYF.

There are many counts of this clone. The gene calls are TRBV29-1 and TRBJ1-4; D unresolved. Deletions cut 1 base from V and 4 bases from J, with 10 bases between. This CDR3 is built from 14 residues. The germline gives CDR1 SQVTM, CDR2 ANQGSEA. The CDR3 is CSVEVGEINEKLFF. In nucleotides, the CDR3 is TGCAGCGTTGAAGTCGGGGAAATTAATGAAAAACTGTTTTTT.

This clone was seen only a few times. The chain carries TRBV15 and TRBJ2-4; D not certain. Between the trimmed V and J ends, which lost 6 bases and 3 bases, there was a span of 15 bases. This CDR3 contains 15 residues. Germline assignment: CDR1 LNHNV and CDR2 YYDKDF (reference sequence). The DNA of the CDR3 is TGTGCCACCAGACCAGCGTCTGGGATCAAAAACATTCAGTACTTC. Its translation is CATRPASGIKNIQYF.

For this clone: Additional DNA sequences in this sample encode the identical CDR3. The genes are TRBV7-6 and TRBJ2-3; D possibly corresponds to TRBD1 (6 bases). The CDR3 extends over 15 amino acids. Trimming left V 3 bases short and J 1 base short, with 11 bases between. Germline V lookup: CDR1 SGHVS, CDR2 FNYEAQ. The CDR3 DNA sequence: TGTGCCAGCAGCTTGGGTACAGGGCGCACAGATACGCAGTATTTT. It codes for CASSLGTGRTDTQYF. Full variable domain (outside the CDR3, taken from reference TRBV7-6 and TRBJ2-3): GAGVSQSPRYKVTKRGQDVALRCDPISGHVSLYWYRQALGQGPEFLTYFNYEAQQDKSGLPNDRFSAERPEGSISTLTIQRTEQRDSAMYRCASSLGTGRTDTQYFGPGTRLTVL.

In its sample, this clone was seen a few times. The chain carries TRBV19 and TRBJ2-3; TRBD2 might be the D (5 bases). Germline loops: CDR1 LNHDA, CDR2 SQIVND (reference sequence). This CDR3 comprises 14 residues. Trimming removed 6 bases at V and 1 base at J, with 11 bases between. The CDR3 nucleotides are TGTGCCAGTAGAGTACTCGGGGGCACAGATACGCAGTATTTT. Its protein product is CASRVLGGTDTQYF.